This TCR beta chain was recorded in a study of blood T cell repertoires in COVID-19. On the study more broadly: Material from acute and convalescent COVID-19 was sourced from the United States, Italy and Spain. Nucleic acid was either cDNA or gDNA, and it came from T cells, B-cell-depleted T cells, or PBMCs.

As handled by the study authors: Reference gene primer amplification in the assay estimated nucleated cell counts. The repertoire was sequenced with immunoSEQ multiplex PCR; TCRdb's copy has only in-frame clones and lacks some. V and J calls plus clone size are reproduced from that table; the DNA served to infer D and trimming. Of 200,000 to 300,000 clones detected, about 87% appear once; the ten largest clones hold about 1.6%. This sequence was found in a woman aged 40 to 50 who had recovered from COVID-19. The sequenced sample consisted of peripheral blood.

For the CDR3, the DNA is TGCGCCAGCAGCCGACTAGCGGGGGGGACCTACGAGCAGTACTTC. As protein: CASSRLAGGTYEQYF. The chain is built from TRBV10-2 and TRBJ2-7; 14 bases are shared with TRBD2. The ends lost 6 bases at V and 2 bases at J; junction bases unmatched: 3. CDR3 size: 15 residues. The germline CDR1 and CDR2 sequences are WSHSY and SAAADI.